A selection of T cell receptor beta chains follows, all from one sample in a study of blood T cell repertoires in COVID-19. The protocol was immunoSEQ multiplex PCR, while the TCRdb copy is restricted to in-frame clones and leaves out a portion. The profile shows 50,000 or so clones, approximately 90% of them singletons. Material: peripheral blood. These receptors were obtained from a woman older than 75 with acute or convalescent COVID-19. The CDR3 runs from the conserved cysteine through the conserved F or W. A D gene is named only where the DNA matches it firmly. Clone sizes are given selectively: once, few, many, or a class where the clone is expanded.

D,size,J,V,CDR3,DNA
NA,NA,TRBJ2-7,TRBV29-1,CSVEVGQGRGNEQYF,TGCAGCGTTGAAGTGGGGCAGGGAAGAGGAAACGAGCAGTACTTC
TRBD2,NA,TRBJ2-1,TRBV6-6,CASSYSLAGAFEQFF,TGTGCCAGCAGTTACTCGCTAGCGGGAGCCTTTGAGCAGTTCTTC
NA,NA,TRBJ2-2,TRBV6-1,CASSELSGALTGELFF,TGTGCCAGCAGTGAATTGTCAGGGGCTCTGACCGGGGAGCTGTTTTTT
TRBD1,once,TRBJ1-2,TRBV5-1,CASSWGTGGSRGYTF,TGCGCCAGCAGCTGGGGGACAGGGGGCTCTCGTGGCTACACCTTC
NA,NA,TRBJ1-2,TRBV7-9,CASSPRDNPYGYTF,TGTGCCAGCAGCCCCCGGGACAACCCCTATGGCTACACCTTC
TRBD1,NA,TRBJ1-2,TRBV12-3/TRBV12-4,CASSKDRGYGYTF,TGTGCCAGCAGCAAGGACAGGGGCTATGGCTACACCTTC
NA,NA,TRBJ2-2,TRBV5-1,CASSRWNTGELFF,TGCGCCAGCAGCCGGTGGAACACCGGGGAGCTGTTTTTT
NA,NA,TRBJ1-2,TRBV5-6,CASSLNGNYGYTF,TGTGCCAGCAGCTTGAACGGTAACTATGGCTACACCTTC
TRBD2,NA,TRBJ2-7,TRBV5-1,CASSWGIAGHEQYF,TGCGCCAGCAGCTGGGGGATAGCGGGTCACGAGCAGTACTTC
NA,NA,TRBJ2-3,TRBV3-1/TRBV3-2,CASSPSLVTDTQYF,TGTGCCAGCAGTCCCAGCCTAGTAACAGATACGCAGTATTTT
NA,NA,TRBJ2-7,TRBV7-3,CASSPHLGTGPYEQYF,TGTGCCAGCAGCCCCCACTTAGGAACAGGGCCCTACGAGCAGTACTTC
NA,NA,TRBJ1-1,TRBV6-5,CASSYYPGVNTEAFF,TGTGCCAGCAGTTACTATCCAGGGGTGAACACTGAAGCTTTCTTT
NA,NA,TRBJ2-2,TRBV7-2,CASRDTGPNTGELFF,TGTGCCAGCAGGGACACAGGACCGAACACCGGGGAGCTGTTTTTT
NA,NA,TRBJ1-1,TRBV28,CASSAASGGMTEAFF,TGTGCCAGCAGTGCCGCTTCGGGGGGAATGACTGAAGCTTTCTTT
TRBD1,NA,TRBJ2-2,TRBV3-1/TRBV3-2,CASSQDRGSNTGELFF,TGTGCCAGCAGCCAAGACAGGGGGTCGAACACCGGGGAGCTGTTTTTT
NA,NA,TRBJ2-1,TRBV21-1,CASIRPVQGSNNEQFF,TGTGCCAGCATCCGCCCGGTACAGGGGTCCAACAATGAGCAGTTCTTC
TRBD1,NA,TRBJ2-7,TRBV4-1,CASSRESAGGYEQYF,TGCGCCAGCAGCCGTGAAAGTGCAGGGGGATACGAGCAGTACTTC
NA,NA,TRBJ1-4,TRBV24-1,CATSGGAGRTGEKLFF,TGTGCCACCAGTGGGGGAGCGGGACGGACCGGGGAAAAACTGTTTTTT
TRBD1,NA,TRBJ1-2,TRBV28,CASVEGTGFVYGYTF,TGTGCCAGCGTTGAGGGGACAGGATTCGTCTATGGCTACACCTTC
TRBD2,NA,TRBJ2-7,TRBV11-2,CASSLSAGVYEQYF,TGTGCCAGCAGCTTATCTGCGGGGGTGTACGAGCAGTACTTC
NA,NA,TRBJ2-5,TRBV18,CASSPPLSQTQYF,TGTGCCAGCTCTCCTCCACTCTCCCAGACCCAGTACTTC
NA,NA,TRBJ2-3,TRBV20-1,CSARRADTQYF,TGCAGTGCCCGGCGGGCAGATACGCAGTATTTT
NA,NA,TRBJ2-2,TRBV5-6,CASSLTNTGELFF,TGTGCCAGCAGCTTGACTAACACCGGGGAGCTGTTTTTT
NA,NA,TRBJ1-2,TRBV2,CASRLQGSNYGYTF,TGTGCCAGCAGACTACAGGGTTCTAACTATGGCTACACCTTC
TRBD1,NA,TRBJ1-4,TRBV7-8,CASSPRTGYEKLFF,TGTGCCAGCAGCCCGAGGACAGGGTATGAAAAACTGTTTTTT
NA,NA,TRBJ2-7,TRBV11-3,CASSFRPGNYEQYF,TGTGCCAGCAGCTTCCGGCCAGGGAACTACGAGCAGTACTTC
TRBD1,NA,TRBJ2-7,TRBV4-2,CASSPGQGDYEQYF,TGTGCCAGCAGTCCCGGACAGGGGGACTACGAGCAGTACTTC
NA,NA,TRBJ1-2,TRBV6-2/TRBV6-3,CASSYPQKRVGYGYTF,TGTGCCAGCAGTTACCCACAAAAACGGGTCGGCTATGGCTACACCTTC
TRBD2,NA,TRBJ2-5,TRBV27,CASSPPQTSGRALTETQYF,TGTGCCAGCAGCCCACCCCAGACTAGCGGGAGGGCCCTCACAGAGACCCAGTACTTC
NA,NA,TRBJ1-1,TRBV5-1,CASSFQEARLNTEAFF,TGCGCCAGCAGCTTCCAAGAGGCCCGCTTGAACACTGAAGCTTTCTTT
NA,NA,TRBJ2-2,TRBV5-5,CASSLLAAGELFF,TGTGCCAGCAGCTTGCTAGCAGCCGGGGAGCTGTTTTTT
TRBD2,once,TRBJ2-7,TRBV7-2,CASSRTSDRDEQYF,TGTGCCAGCAGTCGGACTAGCGATCGGGACGAGCAGTACTTC
NA,NA,TRBJ1-1,TRBV10-1,CASIDRTF,TGCGCCAGCATCGACAGGACCTTT
TRBD1,NA,TRBJ1-1,TRBV19,CASNRGSLRAFF,TGTGCCAGTAACAGGGGGAGCTTGAGGGCTTTCTTT
TRBD2,NA,TRBJ2-7,TRBV5-1,CASSQRGGSYEQYF,TGCGCCAGCAGCCAACGGGGGGGCTCCTACGAGCAGTACTTC
TRBD1,NA,TRBJ2-7,TRBV19,CASSLTGTGLYEQYF,TGTGCCAGTAGTCTCACCGGGACAGGGCTCTACGAGCAGTACTTC
NA,NA,TRBJ1-4,TRBV6-5,CASRGSATNEKLFF,TGTGCCAGCAGGGGGAGTGCAACTAATGAAAAACTGTTTTTT
NA,NA,TRBJ2-5,TRBV12-3/TRBV12-4,CASSLTETQYF,TGTGCCAGCAGTCTTACTGAGACCCAGTACTTC
TRBD1,NA,TRBJ2-7,TRBV9,CASSVGTGMYEQYF,TGTGCCAGCAGCGTAGGGACAGGGATGTACGAGCAGTACTTC
NA,NA,TRBJ2-7,TRBV11-2,CASSLVWGQQSYEQYF,TGTGCCAGCAGCTTAGTTTGGGGGCAACAGAGCTACGAGCAGTACTTT
TRBD1,NA,TRBJ2-7,TRBV6-5,CASSFGTGGSYEQYF,TGTGCCAGCAGTTTCGGGACAGGGGGCTCCTACGAGCAGTACTTC
TRBD1,NA,TRBJ1-3,TRBV24-1,CATSDPHRDRPTGQGDTIYF,TGTGCCACCAGTGATCCTCATCGGGACAGGCCGACAGGCCAGGGGGACACCATATATTTT